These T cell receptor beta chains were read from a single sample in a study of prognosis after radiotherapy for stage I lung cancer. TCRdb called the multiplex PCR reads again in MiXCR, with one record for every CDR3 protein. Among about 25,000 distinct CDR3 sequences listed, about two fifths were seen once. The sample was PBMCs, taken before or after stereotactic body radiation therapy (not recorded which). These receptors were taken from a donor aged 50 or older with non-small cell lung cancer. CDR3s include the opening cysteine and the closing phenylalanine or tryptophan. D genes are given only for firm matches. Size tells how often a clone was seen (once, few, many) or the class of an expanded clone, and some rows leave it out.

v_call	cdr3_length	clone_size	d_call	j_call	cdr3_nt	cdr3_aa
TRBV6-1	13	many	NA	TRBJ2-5	TGTGCCAGCAGTCCCCCCGCAGGAGAGACCCAGTACTTC	CASSPPAGETQYF
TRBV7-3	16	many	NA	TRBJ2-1	TGTGCCAGCAGCTTAGGCGGGACACGGCCGCTCAATGAGCAGTTCTTC	CASSLGGTRPLNEQFF
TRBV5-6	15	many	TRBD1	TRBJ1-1	TGTGCCAGCACCTTCCCGGGACAGGCGAACACTGAAGCTTTCTTT	CASTFPGQANTEAFF
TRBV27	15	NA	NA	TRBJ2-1	TGTGCCAGCAGTCCGACGGCGTTCGCTTACAATGAGCAGTTCTTC	CASSPTAFAYNEQFF
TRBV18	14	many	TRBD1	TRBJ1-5	TGTGCCAGCTCATCACAGGGGGCTGATCAGCCCCAGCATTTT	CASSSQGADQPQHF
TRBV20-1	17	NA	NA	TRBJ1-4	TGCAGTGCTAGAGATAAACGAGAAGGGGCAGCTAATGAAAAACTGTCTTTT	CSARDKREGAANEKLSF
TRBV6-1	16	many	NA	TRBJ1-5	TGTGCCAGCAGTGAAATGGGCCCCGATGTCAATCAGCCCCAGCATTTT	CASSEMGPDVNQPQHF
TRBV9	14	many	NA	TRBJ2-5	TGTGCCAGCGGAGTGGGGGGGCATAAAGAGACCCAGTACTTC	CASGVGGHKETQYF
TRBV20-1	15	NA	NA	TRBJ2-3	TGCAGTGCTGGGGGGGCGGGGAGGAGCACAGATACGCAGTATTTT	CSAGGAGRSTDTQYF
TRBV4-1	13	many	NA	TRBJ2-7	TGCGCCAGCAGCCAAGATCTAGGAGGCCGGCAGTACTTC	CASSQDLGGRQYF
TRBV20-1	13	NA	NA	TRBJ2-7	TGCAGTGCTAGAGGGGGTCAGGAGTACGAGCAGTACTTC	CSARGGQEYEQYF
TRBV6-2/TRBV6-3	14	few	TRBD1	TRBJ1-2	TGTGCCAGCAACGGACAGGGGTTAATAAATGGCTACACCTTC	CASNGQGLINGYTF
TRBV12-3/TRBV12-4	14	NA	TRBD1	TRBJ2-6	TGTGCCAGCAGTGGGACAGACGGGTCGTACGTCCTGACTTTC	CASSGTDGSYVLTF
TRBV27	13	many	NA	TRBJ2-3	TGTGCCAGCAGTTTAATGGGCTCAGATACGCAGTATTTT	CASSLMGSDTQYF
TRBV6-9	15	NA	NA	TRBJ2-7	TGTGCCAGTAGTTACGGGGCAGTATCCTCCTACGAGCAGTACTTC	CASSYGAVSSYEQYF
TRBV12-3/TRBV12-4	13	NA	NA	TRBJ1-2	TGTGCCAGCAGTTTGGGGCAGGGCTATGGCTACACCTTC	CASSLGQGYGYTF
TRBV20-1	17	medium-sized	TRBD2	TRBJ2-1	TGCAGTGCTAGAGACCCAACTAGCGCATACTCCTACAATGAGCAGTTCTTC	CSARDPTSAYSYNEQFF
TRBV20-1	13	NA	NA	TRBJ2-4	TGCAGTGTGGCAGCACTAGCCAAAAACATTCAGTACTTC	CSVAALAKNIQYF
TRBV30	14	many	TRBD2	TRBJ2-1	TGTGCCTGGACCCTAGCGGGAGGAGACAATGAGCAGTTCTTC	CAWTLAGGDNEQFF
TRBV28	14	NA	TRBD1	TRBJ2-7	TGTGCCATCCGTGGACAGGGGGGAATTGACGAGCAGTACTTC	CAIRGQGGIDEQYF
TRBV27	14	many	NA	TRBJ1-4	TGTGCCAGCAGTTATCGGGAATCGGATGAAAAACTGTTTTTT	CASSYRESDEKLFF
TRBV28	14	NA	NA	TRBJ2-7	TGTGCCAGCTACGTAAGGCTGAAAAGCTACGAGAAGTACTTC	CASYVRLKSYEKYF
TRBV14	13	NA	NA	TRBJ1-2	TGTGCCAACAGCCAAGGGACGGGGTATTGCTACACCTTC	CANSQGTGYCYTF
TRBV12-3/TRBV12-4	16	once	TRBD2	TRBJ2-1	TGTGCCAGCAATAGGCTAGCGGGAGGGCCGGGGGATGAGCAGTTCTTC	CASNRLAGGPGDEQFF
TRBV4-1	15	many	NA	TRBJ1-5	TGCGCCAGCAGCCAAGCCAACCCAGGGTATCAGCCCCAGCATTTT	CASSQANPGYQPQHF
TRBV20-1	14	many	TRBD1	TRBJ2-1	TGCAGTGCTAGCGAGGGGACAGGGTACAATGAGCAGTTCTTC	CSASEGTGYNEQFF
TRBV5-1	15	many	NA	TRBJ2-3	TGCGCCAGCACCGGGGACCCTTATGGGCCAGATACGCAGTATTTT	CASTGDPYGPDTQYF
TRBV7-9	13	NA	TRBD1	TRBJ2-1	TGTGCCAGCAGCTTCGGACAGGGGAATGAGCAGTTCTTC	CASSFGQGNEQFF
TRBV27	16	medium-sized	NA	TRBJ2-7	TGTGCCAGCAGTTTATCGTGGGTAGCAGGAGGTTACGAGCAGTACTTC	CASSLSWVAGGYEQYF
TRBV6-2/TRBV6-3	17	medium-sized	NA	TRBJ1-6	TGTGCCAGCAGTTATGGAGGACAGCAGGTAGATAATTCACCCCTCCACTTT	CASSYGGQQVDNSPLHF
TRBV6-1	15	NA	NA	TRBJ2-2	TGTGCCAGCAGTGAAGTGGGCCGTGCTACCGGGGAGCTGTTTTTT	CASSEVGRATGELFF
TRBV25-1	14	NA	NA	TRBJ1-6	TGTGCCAGCAGTGATGACAGGAGAAATTCATCCCTCCACTTT	CASSDDRRNSSLHF
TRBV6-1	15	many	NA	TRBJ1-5	TGTGCCAGCTCCAGGGAGGGAACGGGCAATCAGCCCCAGCATTTT	CASSREGTGNQPQHF
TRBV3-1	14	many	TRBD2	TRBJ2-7	TGTGCCAGCAGCCCAGGTAGCGGGAGGGACGCGCAGTACTTC	CASSPGSGRDAQYF
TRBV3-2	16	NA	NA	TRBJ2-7	TGTGCCAGCAGCCAAGGTGAAGAGGGGTCTGGACACGAGCAGTACTTC	CASSQGEEGSGHEQYF
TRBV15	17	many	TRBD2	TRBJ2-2	TGTGCCACCAGCAGAGTGGTAGGGGAGGGGAGCACCGGGGAGCTGTTTTTT	CATSRVVGEGSTGELFF
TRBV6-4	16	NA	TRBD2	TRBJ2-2	TGTGCCAGCAGTGCGACTAGCGGGGGTTTACCCGGGGAGCTGTTTTTT	CASSATSGGLPGELFF
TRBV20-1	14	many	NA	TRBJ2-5	TGCAGTGCTAGGAGGAAAACAGGGCAAGAGACCCAGTACTTC	CSARRKTGQETQYF
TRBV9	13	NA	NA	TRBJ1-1	TGTGCCAGCAGCTCCCGACTCCGAACTGAAACTTTATTT	CASSSRLRTETLF
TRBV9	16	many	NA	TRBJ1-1	TGTGCCAGCAGCGTAGGTCTGCGCGCGGGGAACACTGAAGCTTTCTTT	CASSVGLRAGNTEAFF
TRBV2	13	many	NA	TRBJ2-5	TGTGCCAGCAGATGGGGCATGGAAGAGACCCAGTACTTC	CASRWGMEETQYF